These 17 T cell receptor beta chains originate from one sample sequenced in a study of T cell repertoires in cytomegalovirus infection. TCRdb processed the reads anew with MiXCR; each CDR3 protein has one entry. The sample lists around 440,000 distinct CDR3 sequences; approximately 10% were seen once. The source material was PBMCs. The origin of the receptors is a human donor in good health (CMV status not recorded). Some clones in this sample may be carry-over from other donors' samples.

This clonotype was counted between two and nine times. Written as DNA, the CDR3 is TGTGCCAGCAGCGAAGACAGTGACACTGAAGCTTTCTTT. Translated, it gives CASSEDSDTEAFF. The rearrangement links TRBV5-4 to TRBJ1-1, with D perhaps matching TRBD1 (5 bases). Germline V lookup: CDR1 SGHNT, CDR2 YYREEE (reference sequence). V dropped 4 bases and J dropped 3 bases, with 10 bases sitting between them. The CDR3 spans 13 residues.

CDR3 DNA sequence: TGTGCCAGCAGCGGCGGGGGGGCAGGCCAGCCCCAGCATTTT. Translated, it gives CASSGGGAGQPQHF. The chain couples TRBV7-6 to TRBJ1-5; perhaps TRBD1 as D (6 bases). Looked up from germline, CDR1 is SGHVS and CDR2 is FNYEAQ. The V end was cut by 5 bases, the J end by 7 bases, with 15 bases between. This CDR3 contains 14 residues.

About this clonotype: A single base separates this from a much larger clone, so it may be a read error. The V call is TRBV29-1, the J call TRBJ2-7; 8 bases fit TRBD1. The CDR3 runs 14 residues. V was clipped by 3 bases and J by 5 bases; unmatched bases: 9. The germline V gene encodes CDR1 SQVTM and CDR2 ANQGSEA. The CDR3 DNA reads as TGCAGCGTTGACCTAAGACAGGGGTTCAACGAGCAGTACTTC. Residues: CSVDLRQGFNEQYF.

This clonotype showed up many times. The gene calls are TRBV11-3 and TRBJ2-2, with TRBD1 as a possible D gene (5 bases). V was shortened by 6 bases and J by 6 bases, with 5 bases between the two germline ends. This CDR3 spans 11 amino acids. Per germline, CDR1 SGHNT and CDR2 YENEEA. The CDR3 spells CASRGAGELFF. In nucleotides, the CDR3 is TGTGCCAGCAGAGGGGCCGGGGAGCTGTTTTTT.

This clonotype has more than one count but fewer than ten. V and J are TRBV5-1 and TRBJ2-3; no clear D. Trimming stripped 1 base from V and 0 bases from J, with 9 bases between. This CDR3 contains 15 residues. Germline CDR1 reads SGHRS; CDR2 reads YFSETQ. DNA for the CDR3: TGCGCCAGCAGCTTGAGTGCGATTAGCACAGATACGCAGTATTTT. Amino acid sequence: CASSLSAISTDTQYF.

In its sample, this clonotype was seen many times. V gene TRBV11-2 combines with J gene TRBJ2-7; 10 nucleotides line up with TRBD1. Losses at the gene ends were 5 bases for V and 3 bases for J; bases not matched to a gene: 10. The CDR3 covers 16 residues. Germline V gene data show CDR1 as SGHAT and CDR2 as FQNNGV. The CDR3 nucleotides read TGTGCCAGCAGCCACACAACCGGGACAGGGGACTACGAGCAGTACTTC. Protein: CASSHTTGTGDYEQYF.

This clonotype has a handful of counts. V usage is TRBV15 and J usage is TRBJ1-3; weak D call: TRBD1 (5 bases). This CDR3 has 15 amino acids. In germline, CDR1 is LNHNV, CDR2 YYDKDF (reference sequence). Trimming took 4 bases from V and 4 from J, leaving 14 bases between them. CDR3 region: CATSTERGRGNTIYF. CDR3 sequence (DNA): TGTGCCACCAGCACAGAGAGGGGAAGGGGAAACACCATATATTTT. Together with reference TRBV15 and TRBJ1-3, the CDR3 gives the full variable domain: DAMVIQNPRYQVTQFGKPVTLSCSQTLNHNVMYWYQQKSSQAPKLLFHYYDKDFNNEADTPDNFQSRRPNTSFCFLDIRSPGLGDTAMYLCATSTERGRGNTIYFGEGSWLTVV.

In this sample, this clonotype turned up a few times. The chain recombines TRBV28 with TRBJ1-5, with 9 bases matching TRBD1. This CDR3 is built from 15 residues. Trimming removed 6 bases from V and 8 bases from J; junction bases left unmatched: 11. Germline-derived CDR1 and CDR2 are MDHEN and SYDVKM. The CDR3 region has the DNA TGTGCCAGCAGCGGGACAGGGACCCCCCAGGAGCCCCAGCATTTT. Residues: CASSGTGTPQEPQHF.

This clonotype was seen many times. The V and J genes are TRBV20-1 and TRBJ2-7; 10 bases map to TRBD2. CDR3 length: 12 amino acids. Per germline, CDR1 DFQATT and CDR2 SNEGSKA (reference sequence). The junction had 3 bases not matched to a gene; V was cut back by 4 bases and J by 6 bases. CDR3 region: CSATSGRGEQYF. The DNA of the CDR3 is TGCAGTGCTACTAGCGGGAGAGGCGAGCAGTACTTC.

This clonotype has at least ten counts. The V and J genes are TRBV2 and TRBJ2-7, with no clear D. The germline CDR1 and CDR2 sequences are SNHLY and FYNNEI. The CDR3 has 13 residues. V lost 8 bases and J lost 0, with 11 bases in between. CDR3 in DNA: TGTGCCAGCGGGGTTGACTTCTCCTACGAGCAGTACTTC. The encoded protein is CASGVDFSYEQYF.

The chain carries TRBV20-1 and TRBJ2-3, with D perhaps matching TRBD2 (6 bases). V lost 6 bases, J lost 12 bases, and 16 bases lay in between. The CDR3 runs to 11 residues. The germline CDR1 and CDR2 sequences are DFQATT and SNEGSKA (reference sequence). This CDR3 reads CSAGGSAAQYF. Here the CDR3 DNA reads TGCAGTGCAGGAGGGAGCGCCGCACAGTATTTT.

CDR3 region: CAWSPGWGYNEQFF. In nucleotides, the CDR3 is TGTGCCTGGAGCCCGGGGTGGGGGTACAATGAGCAGTTCTTC. V is TRBV30 and J is TRBJ2-1; either TRBD1 or TRBD2 may fit D (5 bases each). V lost 3 bases and J lost 4, with 13 bases in between. The V gene's germline CDR1 is GTSNPN and CDR2 SVGIG (reference sequence). The CDR3 has 14 amino acids. The full variable domain, its missing parts supplied by reference TRBV30 and TRBJ2-1, is SQTIHQWPATLVQPVGSPLSLECTVEGTSNPNLYWYRQAAGRGLQLLFYSVGIGQISSEVPQNLSASRPQDRQFILSSKKLLLSDSGFYLCAWSPGWGYNEQFFGPGTRLTVL.

A note on this clonotype: Possible read error: a much larger clone is one base away. In this CDR3 the conserved last residue, phenylalanine or tryptophan, is missing, so a read error is likely. The chain recombines TRBV24-1 with TRBJ2-3; TRBD1 or TRBD2 may be the D gene (5 bases each). Trimming cost V 0 bases and J 4 bases, with 10 bases left between them. This CDR3 has 15 residues. Germline lookup yields CDR1 KGHDR and CDR2 SFDVKD. The CDR3 here is CATSDLQRDPDTQYS. The CDR3 DNA follows: TGTGCCACCAGTGATTTGCAAAGGGACCCAGATACGCAGTATTCT.

The chain is built from TRBV2 and TRBJ2-1; 12 nucleotides agree with TRBD1. The germline V gene has CDR1 SNHLY and CDR2 FYNNEI. Unmatched junction bases numbered 6, after V lost 6 bases and J lost 9 bases. The CDR3 is 14 amino acids. CDR3 coding DNA: TGTGCCAGCAGCCTTGGGACAGGGGGCGGTGAGCAGTTCTTC. The encoded protein is CASSLGTGGGEQFF.

Only a few counts were recorded for this clonotype. The chain couples TRBV6-2 or TRBV6-3 to TRBJ1-4; 7 bases are shared with TRBD1. The CDR3 runs 13 residues. Germline V lookup: CDR1 MNHEY, CDR2 SVGEGT. V lost 6 bases to trimming and J lost 10 bases; unmatched junction nucleotides: 8. The CDR3 spells CASSYVRGAKLFF. The CDR3 bases are TGTGCCAGCAGCTACGTCAGGGGGGCAAAACTGTTTTTT.

The CDR3 coding sequence is TGTGCCAGCAGCTTGGCGGGGGGCGGGGCCTACGAGCAGTACTTC. Protein: CASSLAGGGAYEQYF. The rearrangement uses TRBV5-4 and TRBJ2-7; D possibly corresponds to TRBD2 (7 bases). The V end was cut by 0 bases, the J end by 2 bases, with 12 bases between. This CDR3 is built from 15 residues. Germline CDR1 SGHNT, CDR2 YYREEE (reference sequence).

The chain has TRBV14 and TRBJ2-7, with D tentatively TRBD1 (6 bases). This CDR3 contains 12 residues. Germline values: CDR1 SGHDN, CDR2 FVKESK. V lost 1 base, J lost 13 bases, and 14 bases lay in between. CDR3 loop: CASSQAGTRLYF. The CDR3 nucleotides read TGTGCCAGCAGCCAAGCGGGGACACGGCTTTACTTC.